This entry is about one T cell receptor (beta chain). The CDR3 is 15 residues long. Germline V gives CDR1 SGHNT, CDR2 YYREEE (reference sequence). V lost 5 bases and J lost 5; bases outside the gene matches: 7. This record belongs to a study of blood T cell repertoires in COVID-19. Study at large: Donors in the United States, Italy and Spain gave samples during acute or convalescent COVID-19.

The data were produced by immunoSEQ multiplex PCR, yet TCRdb's version contains in-frame clones alone and is incomplete. The sample carries 200,000 or so clones, around nine tenths recorded once. Participants were aged roughly 18 to 90 years, lived in roughly 25 US areas, and enrolled virtually. Participants' own reports of clinical history determined their cohort assignment. This receptor was identified in a man younger than 40 who had recovered from COVID-19. V usage is TRBV5-4 and J usage is TRBJ1-6, with 7 bases matching TRBD1. The sequencing input was PBMCs or T cells enriched from blood (not recorded which). The CDR3 loop is CASRAGQRNNSPLHF. The CDR3 DNA is TGTGCCAGCAGGGCGGGACAGAGAAATAATTCACCCCTCCACTTT. Filled out from reference TRBV5-4 and TRBJ1-6, the complete variable domain reads ETGVTQSPTHLIKTRGQQVTLRCSSQSGHNTVSWYQQALGQGPQFIFQYYREEENGRGNFPPRFSGLQFPNYSSELNVNALELDDSALYLCASRAGQRNNSPLHFGNGTRLTVT.